Following are 28 T cell receptor beta chains from one sample sequenced in a study of Ad26.COV2.S vaccination and SARS-CoV-2 variants. Only in-frame clones appear in the TCRdb table, and some are missing; sequencing was by immunoSEQ multiplex PCR. Among about 680,000 clones, around 92% were seen once, and the ten largest hold about 1.5%. The sample's treatment: 15 to 20 received Ad26.COV2.S at low or high dose, single or two shots; a few received placebo; per-sample allocation not given. Day 63 after the first vaccine or placebo injection was the time point for sampling. This specimen was peripheral blood, taken in a trial of Ad26.COV2.S vaccine versus placebo. All receptors come from a person between 18 and 65 years old who received the Ad26.COV2.S COVID-19 vaccine or a placebo.

The rearrangement joins TRBV6-2 or TRBV6-3 to TRBJ2-7; either TRBD1 or TRBD2 may supply D (5 bases each). Germline-derived CDR1 and CDR2 are MNHEY and SVGEGT. This CDR3 comprises 13 residues. V lost 6 bases and J 6 bases, leaving 15 bases between the germline ends. For the CDR3, the DNA is TGTGCCAGCAGCCACCGGGGCGCGACCGAGCAGTACTTC. Its translation is CASSHRGATEQYF.

This chain links TRBV5-1 with TRBJ2-3, with TRBD2 matching over 12 bases. CDR3 length: 16 residues. The germline V gene has CDR1 SGHRS and CDR2 YFSETQ. J gave up 4 bases and V 0 bases, and 3 bases lay outside the gene matches. For the CDR3, the DNA is TGCGCCAGCAGCTTGGAGCTAGCGGGGGGGCCAGATACGCAGTATTTT. This translates into CASSLELAGGPDTQYF.

The chain couples TRBV14 to TRBJ2-2, with no clear D. With 4 bases removed from V and 3 bases from J, the gap between germline ends came to 9 bases. Germline V CDR1 and CDR2: SGHDN, FVKESK. This CDR3 is built from 14 residues. CDR3 DNA: TGTGCCAGCAGCCCCCCCGGATACACCGGGGAGCTGTTTTTT. Its protein is CASSPPGYTGELFF.

The CDR3 region is CASSLTAAYGYTF. Written as DNA, the CDR3 is TGCGCCAGCAGCTTGACGGCTGCTTATGGCTACACCTTC. The chain employs TRBV5-1 and TRBJ1-2; no definite D call. V was shortened by 1 base and J by 5 bases, with 9 bases between the two germline ends. CDR3 length: 13 amino acids. Germline V CDR1 and CDR2: SGHRS, YFSETQ.

The chain has TRBV19 and TRBJ2-1; TRBD1 aligns across 7 bases. Germline V gene sequence: CDR1 LNHDA, CDR2 SQIVND (reference sequence). The V and J ends lost 3 bases and 3 bases, in that order; junction bases with no gene match: 5. This CDR3 has 15 residues. The CDR3 DNA reads as TGTGCCAGTAGTATCCTGGACAGGAGCTACAATGAGCAGTTCTTC. This codes for CASSILDRSYNEQFF.

V is TRBV6-4 and J is TRBJ2-7; D tentatively reads TRBD1 or TRBD2 (5 bases each). Trimming took 6 bases from V and 3 from J, leaving 18 bases between them. This CDR3 contains 15 residues. The germline V gene encodes CDR1 MRHNA and CDR2 SNTAGT. The CDR3 DNA reads TGTGCCAGCAGAACTCAGTGGCCGAGGGGCTACGAGCAGTACTTC. Amino acids: CASRTQWPRGYEQYF.

The chain links TRBV12-5 to TRBJ2-5; 8 nucleotides line up with TRBD1. The CDR3 is 13 amino acids. Germline CDR1 reads LGHNT; CDR2 reads FRNRAP. V was clipped by 6 bases and J by 5 bases; unmatched bases: 5. The CDR3 region is CASGLRGRETQYF. DNA of the CDR3: TGTGCTAGTGGACTCAGGGGGCGGGAGACCCAGTACTTC.

The chain joins TRBV6-5 to TRBJ2-7, with 8 bases lining up with TRBD1. The CDR3 length is 12 residues. V was clipped by 10 bases and J by 2 bases; unmatched bases: 4. Germline V gene data show CDR1 as MNHEY and CDR2 as SVGAGI. CDR3 region: CAIGQGAYEQYF. The CDR3 DNA reads as TGTGCCATCGGACAGGGAGCCTACGAGCAGTACTTC.

The CDR3 reads CASSSTGGSAAFF. The CDR3 DNA is TGTGCCAGCAGTTCGACAGGGGGCTCGGCGGCTTTCTTT. The chain couples TRBV12-3 or TRBV12-4 to TRBJ1-1, with 10 positions matching TRBD1. V dropped 4 bases and J dropped 11; count of bases not matched to a gene: 7. This CDR3 has 13 amino acids.

V and J are TRBV29-1 and TRBJ2-5; D may be TRBD1 or TRBD2 (6 bases each). The germline V gene has CDR1 SQVTM and CDR2 ANQGSEA. The CDR3 length is 13 residues. The ends were cut back, 5 bases at V and 5 bases at J, with 15 bases in the middle. The CDR3 is CSVLGGLGETQYF. CDR3 DNA sequence: TGCAGCGTTCTGGGGGGCCTAGGGGAGACCCAGTACTTC.

The table lists this clone with a count of one. The J gene is TRBJ2-1, the V gene TRBV18; 7 nucleotides agree with TRBD2. Trimming cost V 0 bases and J 8 bases; bases outside gene matches: 16. The CDR3 runs to 18 residues. Germline V gene data show CDR1 as KGHSH and CDR2 as LQKENI. CDR3 in amino acids: CASSPPGDYLPQTDEQFF. The CDR3 DNA follows: TGTGCCAGCTCACCACCGGGGGACTACCTGCCTCAAACAGATGAGCAGTTCTTC.

The chain links TRBV5-4 to TRBJ1-4; TRBD1 aligns across 9 bases. The CDR3 loop spans 15 amino acids. Trimming took 0 bases from V and 8 from J; bases not matched to a gene: 5. Germline loops: CDR1 SGHNT, CDR2 YYREEE (reference sequence). In DNA, the CDR3 is TGTGCCAGCAGCTTGGGGGGACAGGGTGGCGAAAAACTGTTTTTT. Amino acid sequence: CASSLGGQGGEKLFF.

The genes are TRBV2 and TRBJ2-1; D possibly corresponds to TRBD2 (5 bases). This CDR3 is 10 amino acids long. CDR1 is SNHLY and CDR2 is FYNNEI in the germline V gene. Trimming stripped 11 bases from V and 9 bases from J, with 11 bases between. Here the CDR3 reads CAPRGFEQFF. CDR3 DNA: TGTGCCCCGCGCGGGTTTGAGCAGTTCTTC.

The chain couples TRBV7-2 to TRBJ2-1, with D possibly being TRBD2 (6 bases). The CDR3 extends over 16 amino acids. CDR1 is SGHTA and CDR2 is FQGNSA in the germline V gene. The V end lost 1 base, the J end lost 5 bases, and 15 bases lay between the germline ends. This CDR3 is CASSLGPGRINNEQFF. The CDR3 bases are TGTGCCAGCAGCTTAGGCCCGGGGAGGATTAACAATGAGCAGTTCTTC.

The genes are TRBV19 and TRBJ2-7; the D gene is possibly TRBD1 (6 bases). Trimming stripped 5 bases from V and 5 bases from J, with 25 bases between. Germline lookup yields CDR1 LNHDA and CDR2 SQIVND (reference sequence). The CDR3 spans 17 residues. The DNA of the CDR3 is TGTGCCAGTAGTTATGCCCCCACTACAGGGAAGAACAACGAGCAGTACTTC. Translated: CASSYAPTTGKNNEQYF.

This chain joins TRBV5-1 and TRBJ1-2; unclear D gene. The germline gives CDR1 SGHRS, CDR2 YFSETQ. Between the trimmed V and J ends, which lost 0 bases and 2 bases, there was a span of 8 bases. The CDR3 is made up of 14 amino acids. As DNA, the CDR3 is TGCGCCAGCAGCTTGGATGTCACCAACTATGGCTACACCTTC. As protein: CASSLDVTNYGYTF.

This clone is a singleton in its sample. The chain recombines TRBV30 with TRBJ1-1; 7 bases align to TRBD1. The CDR3 is 13 residues long. Per the germline V gene, CDR1 is GTSNPN and CDR2 is SVGIG (reference sequence). V lost 0 bases and J lost 6; bases outside the gene matches: 4. The CDR3 DNA sequence: TGTGCCTGGAGTGTTGGCCAGGGGGCTGAAGCTTTCTTT. Its protein is CAWSVGQGAEAFF.

A single count supports this clone. The gene calls are TRBV6-5 and TRBJ2-7; D is possibly TRBD2 (7 bases). Germline CDR1 MNHEY, CDR2 SVGAGI. V lost 9 bases and J lost 7, with 13 bases in between. There are 11 residues in the CDR3. The CDR3 sequence: CASSKGGEQYF. Written as DNA, the CDR3 is TGTGCCAGTTCAAAGGGGGGGGAGCAGTACTTC.

This clone was detected only a few times. The J gene is TRBJ2-2, the V gene TRBV3-1 (or the pseudogene TRBV3-2); 8 nucleotides match TRBD2. Trimming at V came to 3 bases and at J to 5 bases, leaving 8 bases not matched to a gene. Per germline, CDR1 LGHDT and CDR2 YNNKEL (reference sequence). The CDR3 covers 16 residues. As DNA, the CDR3 is TGTGCCAGCAGCCAGGGCGCGGGGGGATCTACCGGGGAGCTGTTTTTT. Translated: CASSQGAGGSTGELFF.

J is TRBJ1-2 and V is TRBV12-3 or TRBV12-4, with D possibly being TRBD1 (5 bases). Deletions cut 6 bases from V and 7 bases from J, with 15 bases between. The CDR3 consists of 13 residues. The chain's CDR3 is CASRLWGEAGYTF. DNA of the CDR3: TGTGCCAGCAGACTTTGGGGGGAGGCTGGCTACACCTTC.

This chain links TRBV12-3 or TRBV12-4 with TRBJ1-1; TRBD1 aligns across 8 bases. V trimming: 5 bases; J trimming: 8 bases; junction bases outside the gene matches: 7. This CDR3 is built from 13 residues. CDR3 loop: CASSKTGVGEAFF. CDR3 nucleotides: TGTGCCAGCAGTAAGACAGGGGTCGGGGAAGCTTTCTTT.

The chain uses TRBV19 and TRBJ2-3, with 8 bases aligning to TRBD2. V gave up 8 bases and J gave up 4 bases; unmatched junction bases: 5. CDR1 and CDR2 (germline): LNHDA, SQIVND (reference sequence). There are 13 residues in the CDR3. CDR3 sequence reads: CASRPLAADTQYF. As DNA, the CDR3 is TGTGCCAGTCGCCCACTAGCGGCAGATACGCAGTATTTT.

The chain couples TRBV6-2 or TRBV6-3 to TRBJ1-5; D unclear. This CDR3 spans 12 amino acids. V lost 5 bases to trimming and J lost 3 bases, with 5 bases between them. Germline loops: CDR1 MNHEY, CDR2 SVGEGT. CDR3 in amino acids: CASSDPNQPQHF. In DNA, the CDR3 is TGTGCCAGCAGTGATCCCAATCAGCCCCAGCATTTT.

V usage is TRBV7-3 and J usage is TRBJ1-2; maybe TRBD1 (5 bases). Germline V gene lookup returns CDR1 SGHTA and CDR2 FQGTGA. The CDR3 runs 13 residues. V lost 5 bases and J lost 5, with 12 bases in between. CDR3 amino acids: CASSPDTNYGYTF. The CDR3 DNA reads TGTGCCAGCAGCCCGGACACCAATTATGGCTACACCTTC.

At least ten counts were recorded for this clone. The sample contains more than one DNA sequence encoding this CDR3. V usage is TRBV14 and J usage is TRBJ2-7; D is uncertain. CDR1 and CDR2 from the germline V gene are SGHDN and FVKESK. There are 15 residues in the CDR3. V was clipped by 0 bases and J by 2 bases, with 11 bases between them. The CDR3: CASSQEVGSAYEQYF. CDR3 coding DNA: TGTGCCAGCAGCCAAGAAGTGGGGTCCGCCTACGAGCAGTACTTC.

V and J are TRBV30 and TRBJ1-5; D is undetermined. The germline gives CDR1 GTSNPN, CDR2 SVGIG (reference sequence). V dropped 1 base and J dropped 3 bases, with 7 bases sitting between them. The CDR3 loop spans 13 amino acids. CDR3 residues: CAWSAQDNQPQHF. The CDR3 DNA sequence: TGTGCCTGGAGTGCTCAGGACAATCAGCCCCAGCATTTT.

This clone was picked up one time. In nucleotides, the CDR3 is TGTGCCAGCAAGGAAGGAGGAGGCAATGAGCAGTTCTTC. It is translated as CASKEGGGNEQFF. The chain links TRBV3-1 (or the pseudogene TRBV3-2) to TRBJ2-1, with D tentatively TRBD2 (5 bases). CDR3 length: 13 amino acids. The germline V gene has CDR1 LGHDT and CDR2 YNNKEL (reference sequence). The ends were cut back, 7 bases at V and 6 bases at J, with 13 bases in the middle.

The chain has TRBV12-3 or TRBV12-4 and TRBJ2-5, with 10 nucleotides matching TRBD1. This CDR3 comprises 12 residues. The V segment lost 6 bases and the J segment 7 bases; nucleotides outside the gene matches: 2. CDR3 amino acids: CASSRQGATQYF. The DNA of the CDR3 is TGTGCCAGCAGCCGACAGGGGGCGACCCAGTACTTC.